What follows is one T cell receptor (beta chain) and its context. Looked up from germline, CDR1 is SEHNR and CDR2 is FQNEAQ (reference sequence). The CDR3 consists of 12 residues. V was cut by 1 base and J by 5 bases, with 6 bases left in between. The sample belongs to a study of control samples from healthy donors and cancer patients. Sequencing used immunoSEQ multiplex PCR; TCRdb keeps in-frame clones, though not all of them. The sample contains 170,000 or so clones, over 85% of which appear only once. The chain uses TRBV7-9 and TRBJ2-7; D remains unclear. The source is a woman aged 40 to 55 in good health. Sequencing was performed on blood. In nucleotides, the CDR3 is TGTGCCAGCAGCTTAGGGCCCAACGAGCAGTACTTC. It specifies CASSLGPNEQYF.